These 16 T cell receptor beta chains originate from one sample sequenced in a study of T cells in Graves' hyperthyroidism and ophthalmopathy. Amplification of TCR beta CDR3 regions was performed using RNA transcripts as template. RT-PCR in the first round (using the HTBI primer set) targeted the TCR CDR3. TCRdb independently ran MiXCR on the multiplex PCR reads; one entry per CDR3 protein. This sample carries roughly 560,000 distinct CDR3 sequences, about 14% of them seen once, and the ten largest clones take around 4.5%. Source material: blood. The receptors were sampled from a middle-aged woman with Graves' ophthalmopathy.

This clonotype was observed at least ten times. The V gene is TRBV11-2, the J gene TRBJ2-3; TRBD2 matches at 12 bases. Germline V gene data show CDR1 as SGHAT and CDR2 as FQNNGV. V lost 5 bases to trimming and J lost 3 bases; unmatched junction nucleotides: 3. The CDR3 runs to 15 residues. This CDR3 is CASSPLAGGTDTQYF. CDR3 DNA: TGTGCCAGCAGCCCTCTAGCGGGAGGGACAGATACGCAGTATTTT.

In this sample, this clonotype turned up a few times. This CDR3 reads CASSVASGLSGETQYF. The CDR3 coding sequence is TGTGCCAGCAGCGTAGCGTCGGGACTATCAGGGGAGACCCAGTACTTC. The chain joins TRBV9 to TRBJ2-5, with TRBD2 matching over 7 bases. Trimming took 0 bases from V and 5 from J; bases not matched to a gene: 10. This CDR3 region has 16 residues. Germline assignment: CDR1 SGDLS and CDR2 YYNGEE.

The sample holds many counts of this clonotype. The V gene is TRBV20-1, the J gene TRBJ1-5; tentative D call: TRBD1 (6 bases). Germline V gives CDR1 DFQATT, CDR2 SNEGSKA (reference sequence). The CDR3 is made up of 17 amino acids. V lost 4 bases to trimming and J lost 6 bases, with 25 bases between them. The CDR3 DNA is TGCAGTGCTAACCCGGGCTGGGGTGGGCAGGGGTTTCAGCCCCAGCATTTT. Protein: CSANPGWGGQGFQPQHF.

The table lists this clonotype with a few counts. V gene TRBV9 combines with J gene TRBJ2-2; D is perhaps TRBD2 (5 bases). CDR3 size: 16 residues. Per the germline V gene, CDR1 is SGDLS and CDR2 is YYNGEE. Trimming took off 4 bases at V and 2 bases at J, with 15 bases between the two ends. The CDR3 spells CASSPSPGNNTGELFF. The DNA for the CDR3 is TGTGCCAGCAGCCCCTCTCCCGGGAACAACACCGGGGAGCTGTTTTTT.

CDR3 nucleotide sequence: TGTGCCAGCAGGACGGGACTAGCGGAGGTGGGCGAGCAGTACTTC. Its protein is CASRTGLAEVGEQYF. This chain uses TRBV6-1 with TRBJ2-7; 11 nucleotides align to TRBD2. The ends lost 6 bases at V and 6 bases at J; junction bases unmatched: 10. Germline CDR1 is MNHNS and CDR2 is SASEGT. The CDR3 runs to 15 residues.

The chain uses TRBV10-3 and TRBJ1-1, with D possibly TRBD1 on 5 matching bases. This CDR3 has 15 amino acids. Germline loops: CDR1 ENHRY, CDR2 SYGVKD. The germline V and J ends were trimmed by 11 bases and 1 base, with 20 bases remaining between them. The CDR3 DNA sequence: TGTGCCGGGACTTTCGGCCCCGGAGGGAACACTGAAGCTTTCTTT. Translation gives CAGTFGPGGNTEAFF.

The chain uses TRBV4-2 and TRBJ1-1; TRBD1 might be the D (6 bases). Germline CDR1 and CDR2: LGHNA and YNFKEQ. CDR3 length: 15 amino acids. V was pared by 4 bases and J by 5 bases, with 17 bases between. The CDR3: CASSPSDSEGTEAFF. The CDR3, as DNA: TGTGCCAGCAGCCCCTCGGACAGCGAAGGTACTGAAGCTTTCTTT.

This clonotype was counted only a few times. The CDR3 region is CASSQVRLAGGHEQYF. The DNA of the CDR3 is TGTGCCAGCAGCCAAGTTCGGCTAGCGGGAGGCCACGAGCAGTACTTC. This chain uses TRBV3-1 with TRBJ2-7; 11 bases agree with TRBD2. Germline V CDR1 and CDR2: LGHDT, YNNKEL (reference sequence). V lost 1 base and J lost 5; bases outside the gene matches: 7. The CDR3 totals 16 residues.

This clonotype was observed at least ten times. The CDR3 DNA follows: TGTGCCAGCAGATTCGACAGGGGAGAGACCCAGTACTTC. Translated, it gives CASRFDRGETQYF. This rearrangement joins TRBV6-2 or TRBV6-3 to TRBJ2-5; TRBD1 matches at 8 bases. Looked up from germline, CDR1 is MNHEY and CDR2 is SVGEGT. The CDR3 has 13 residues. J gave up 4 bases and V 6 bases, and 4 bases lay outside the gene matches.

This clonotype was detected ten times or more. J is TRBJ2-7 and V is TRBV28, with D unresolved. CDR1 is MDHEN and CDR2 is SYDVKM in the germline V gene. This CDR3 contains 15 residues. V gave up 5 bases and J gave up 3 bases, with 17 bases separating them. The CDR3 DNA is TGTGCCAGCAGTCTGCAGGTCAGCCGGATCTACGAGCAGTACTTC. Translated, it gives CASSLQVSRIYEQYF. The complete variable domain, with remaining parts taken from reference TRBV28 and TRBJ2-7, reads DVKVTQSSRYLVKRTGEKVFLECVQDMDHENMFWYRQDPGLGLRLIYFSYDVKMKEKGDIPEGYSVSREKKERFSLILESASTNQTSMYLCASSLQVSRIYEQYFGPGTRLTVT.

This clonotype was seen repeatedly, ten times or more. The gene calls are TRBV6-2 or TRBV6-3 and TRBJ2-7, with 7 bases matching TRBD2. Germline-derived CDR1 and CDR2 are MNHEY and SVGEGT. The CDR3 is made up of 16 amino acids. This CDR3 is CAATRGGNAHSYEQYF. The CDR3 nucleotides are TGTGCGGCCACAAGGGGAGGGAACGCCCACTCCTACGAGCAGTACTTC.

This clonotype was detected ten times or more. V gene TRBV28 combines with J gene TRBJ2-7; no clear D gene. Germline CDR1 MDHEN, CDR2 SYDVKM. The CDR3 is made up of 12 amino acids. The V gene lost 8 bases and the J gene lost 2 bases, with 10 bases spanning the gap. For the CDR3, the DNA is TGTGCCAGCGCGGCCGCACCCTACGAGCAGTACTTC. Amino acid sequence: CASAAAPYEQYF.

This clonotype appeared many times. The rearrangement links TRBV12-3 or TRBV12-4 to TRBJ2-7; unclear D gene. V was clipped by 6 bases and J by 6 bases, with 18 bases between them. CDR3 size: 14 residues. In DNA, the CDR3 is TGTGCCAGCAGACTTACCTTACAAAGGGCCGAGCAGTACTTC. Amino acids: CASRLTLQRAEQYF.

This clonotype was observed a few times. The J gene is TRBJ2-7, the V gene TRBV5-4, with D maybe TRBD1 (6 bases). The CDR3 consists of 12 residues. Trimming took off 7 bases at V and 5 bases at J, with 13 bases between the two ends. Germline values: CDR1 SGHNT, CDR2 YYREEE (reference sequence). CDR3 nucleotides: TGTGCCAGCCACAGGGATTGGGACGAGCAGTACTTC. Translating gives CASHRDWDEQYF.

This CDR3 is CASGQGEGYEQYF. The CDR3 nucleotides are TGTGCCAGCGGACAGGGGGAAGGTTACGAGCAGTACTTC. This chain joins TRBV7-3 and TRBJ2-7; 10 positions match TRBD1. This CDR3 spans 13 amino acids. Unmatched junction bases numbered 5, after V lost 8 bases and J lost 4 bases. Germline CDR1 reads SGHTA; CDR2 reads FQGTGA.

At least ten counts were recorded for this clonotype. This chain links TRBV28 with TRBJ1-2; weak D call: TRBD1 (6 bases). Deletions cut 7 bases from V and 2 bases from J, with 26 bases between. Germline CDR1 and CDR2: MDHEN and SYDVKM. The CDR3 runs to 18 residues. The CDR3 DNA sequence: TGTGCCAGCACCCCACCGGTTGATCCGGGCACAGGGAACTATGGCTACACCTTC. It yields the protein CASTPPVDPGTGNYGYTF.